The present T cell receptor (beta chain) was sequenced within a study of beta chain features in type 1 diabetes. The study, taken as a whole, reports: Patients with Type 1 diabetes showed moderately but significantly shorter TCRB CDR3s in all four CD4+ subsets. Type 1 diabetes patients had fewer VDJ junction insertions and more deletions.

In germline, CDR1 is GTSNPN, CDR2 SVGIG (reference sequence). The length of the CDR3 is 14 residues. Trimming took off 3 bases at V and 2 bases at J, with 10 bases between the two ends. A CD45RO/CCR7/CD25/CD127/CD95/CD27 panel sorted naive, central memory, regulatory and stem cell-like memory CD4+ cells. Sorted populations all exceeded 95% purity. As every portion of the isolated RNA was reverse transcribed, the sequencing read expressed TCRB transcripts. Libraries were prepared by immunoSEQ multiplex PCR; TCRdb keeps only in-frame clonotypes and omits some of them. Among a few hundred thousand clones, approximately 16% were seen once, and the ten largest hold approximately 0.087%. In its sample, this clone was seen a few times. Its antigen remains unknown.

The receptor's source is a man in his thirties or forties with type 1 diabetes. The sequenced sample consisted of naive CD4+ T cells from blood. This chain links TRBV30 with TRBJ2-2; D is uncertain. The CDR3 spells CAWSAVANTGELFF. The CDR3 nucleotides are TGTGCCTGGAGCGCGGTGGCTAACACCGGGGAGCTGTTTTTT.